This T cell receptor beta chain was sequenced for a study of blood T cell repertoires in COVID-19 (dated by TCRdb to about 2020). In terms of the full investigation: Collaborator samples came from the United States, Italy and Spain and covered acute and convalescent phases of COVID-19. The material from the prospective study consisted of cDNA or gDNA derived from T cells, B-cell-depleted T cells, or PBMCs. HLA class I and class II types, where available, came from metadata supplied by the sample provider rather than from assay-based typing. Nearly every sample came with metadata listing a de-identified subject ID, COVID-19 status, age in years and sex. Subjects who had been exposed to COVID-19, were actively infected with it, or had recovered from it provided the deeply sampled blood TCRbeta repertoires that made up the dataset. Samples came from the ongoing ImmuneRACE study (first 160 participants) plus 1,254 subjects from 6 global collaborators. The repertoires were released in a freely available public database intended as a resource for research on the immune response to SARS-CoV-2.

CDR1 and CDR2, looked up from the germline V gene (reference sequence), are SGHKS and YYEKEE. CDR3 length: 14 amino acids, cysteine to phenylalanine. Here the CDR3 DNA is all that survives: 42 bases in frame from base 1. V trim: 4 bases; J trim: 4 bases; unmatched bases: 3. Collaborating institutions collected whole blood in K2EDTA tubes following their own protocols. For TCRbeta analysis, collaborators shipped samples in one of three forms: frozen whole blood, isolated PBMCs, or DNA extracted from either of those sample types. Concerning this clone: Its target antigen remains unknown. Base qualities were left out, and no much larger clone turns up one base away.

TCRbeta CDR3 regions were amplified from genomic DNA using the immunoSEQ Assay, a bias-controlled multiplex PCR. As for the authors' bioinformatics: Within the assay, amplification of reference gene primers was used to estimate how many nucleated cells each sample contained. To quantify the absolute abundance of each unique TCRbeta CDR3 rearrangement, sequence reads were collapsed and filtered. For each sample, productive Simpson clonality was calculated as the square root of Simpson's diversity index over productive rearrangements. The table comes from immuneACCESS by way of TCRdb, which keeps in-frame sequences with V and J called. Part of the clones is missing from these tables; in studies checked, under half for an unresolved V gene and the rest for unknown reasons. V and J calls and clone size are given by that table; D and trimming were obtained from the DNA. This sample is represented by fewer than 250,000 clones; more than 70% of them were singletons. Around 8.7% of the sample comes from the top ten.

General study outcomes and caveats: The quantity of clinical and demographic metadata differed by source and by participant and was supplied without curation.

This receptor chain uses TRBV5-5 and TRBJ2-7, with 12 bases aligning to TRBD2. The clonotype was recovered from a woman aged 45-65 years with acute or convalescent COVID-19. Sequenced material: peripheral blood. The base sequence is TGTGCCAGCAGCCGGACTAGCGGGGTTTACGAGCAGTACTTC. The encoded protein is CASSRTSGVYEQYF.